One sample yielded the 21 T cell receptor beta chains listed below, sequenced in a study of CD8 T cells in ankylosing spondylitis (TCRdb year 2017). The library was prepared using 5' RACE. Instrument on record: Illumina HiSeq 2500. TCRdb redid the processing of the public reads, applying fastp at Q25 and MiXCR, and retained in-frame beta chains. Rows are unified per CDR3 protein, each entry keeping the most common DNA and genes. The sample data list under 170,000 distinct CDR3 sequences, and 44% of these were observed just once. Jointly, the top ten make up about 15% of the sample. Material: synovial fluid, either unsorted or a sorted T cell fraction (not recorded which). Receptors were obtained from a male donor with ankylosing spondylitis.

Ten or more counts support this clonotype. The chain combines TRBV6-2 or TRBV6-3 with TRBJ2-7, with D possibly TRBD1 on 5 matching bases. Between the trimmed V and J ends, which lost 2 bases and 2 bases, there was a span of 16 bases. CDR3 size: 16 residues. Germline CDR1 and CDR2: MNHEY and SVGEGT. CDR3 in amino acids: CASSYNVDSLPYEQYF. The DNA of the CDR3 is TGTGCCAGCAGTTACAACGTAGACAGCCTTCCCTACGAGCAGTACTTC.

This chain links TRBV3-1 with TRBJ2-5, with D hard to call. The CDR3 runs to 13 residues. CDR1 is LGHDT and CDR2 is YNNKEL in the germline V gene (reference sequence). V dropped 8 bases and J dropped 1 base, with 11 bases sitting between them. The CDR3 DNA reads TGTGCCAGCGCCGAAGGTGGCCAAGAGACCCAGTACTTC. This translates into CASAEGGQETQYF.

CDR3 sequence reads: CASSRGTQGFNGYTF. CDR3 bases: TGTGCCAGCAGCCGAGGTACCCAGGGCTTTAATGGCTACACCTTC. V and J are TRBV9 and TRBJ1-2; a weak D match, TRBD1 (5 bases). The CDR3 runs 15 residues. The germline V and J ends were trimmed by 4 bases and 6 bases, with 19 bases remaining between them. Germline CDR1 is SGDLS and CDR2 is YYNGEE.

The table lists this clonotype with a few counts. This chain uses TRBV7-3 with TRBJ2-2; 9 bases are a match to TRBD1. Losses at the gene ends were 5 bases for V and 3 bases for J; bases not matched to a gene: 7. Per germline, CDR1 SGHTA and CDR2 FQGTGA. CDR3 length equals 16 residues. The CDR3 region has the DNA TGTGCCAGCAGCGAATTAAGGACAGGGGACACCGGGGAGCTGTTTTTT. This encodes CASSELRTGDTGELFF.

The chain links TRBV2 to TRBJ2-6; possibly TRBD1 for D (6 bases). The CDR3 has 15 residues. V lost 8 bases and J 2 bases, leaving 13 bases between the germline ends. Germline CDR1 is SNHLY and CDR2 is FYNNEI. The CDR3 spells CASQGPGTGANVLTF. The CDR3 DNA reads TGTGCCAGCCAGGGGCCTGGGACTGGGGCCAACGTCCTGACTTTC.

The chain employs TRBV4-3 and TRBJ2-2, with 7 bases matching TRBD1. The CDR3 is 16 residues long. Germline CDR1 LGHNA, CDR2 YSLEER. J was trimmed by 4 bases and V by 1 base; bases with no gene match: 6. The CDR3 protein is CASSQGQGLITGELFF. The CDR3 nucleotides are TGCGCCAGCAGCCAAGGACAGGGTCTAATCACCGGGGAGCTGTTTTTT.

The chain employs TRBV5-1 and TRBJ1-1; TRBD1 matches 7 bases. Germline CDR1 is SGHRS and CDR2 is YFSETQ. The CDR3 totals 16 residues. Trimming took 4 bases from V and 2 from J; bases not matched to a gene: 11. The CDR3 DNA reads TGCGCCAGCAGCCGCCGGACAGGAAGGGGAAACACTGAAGCTTTCTTT. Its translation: CASSRRTGRGNTEAFF.

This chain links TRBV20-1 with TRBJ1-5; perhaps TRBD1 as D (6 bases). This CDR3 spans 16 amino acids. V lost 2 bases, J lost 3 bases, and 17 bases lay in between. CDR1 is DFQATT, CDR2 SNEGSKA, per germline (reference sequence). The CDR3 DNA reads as TGCAGTGCTAGACGTGTCGGGGGCGCGTTCAATCAGCCCCAGCATTTT. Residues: CSARRVGGAFNQPQHF.

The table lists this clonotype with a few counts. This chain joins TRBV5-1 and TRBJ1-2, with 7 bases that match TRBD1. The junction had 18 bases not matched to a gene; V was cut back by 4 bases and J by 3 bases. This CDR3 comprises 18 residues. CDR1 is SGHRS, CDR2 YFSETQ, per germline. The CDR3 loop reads CASSHSPLADRAYYGYTF. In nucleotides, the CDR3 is TGCGCCAGCAGCCATTCCCCTCTAGCCGACAGGGCCTACTATGGCTACACCTTC.

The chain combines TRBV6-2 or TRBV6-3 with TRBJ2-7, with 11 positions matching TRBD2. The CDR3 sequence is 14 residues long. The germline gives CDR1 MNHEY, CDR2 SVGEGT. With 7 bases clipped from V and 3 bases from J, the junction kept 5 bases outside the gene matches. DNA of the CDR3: TGTGCCAGCAACGTCCTAGCGGGAGGCTACGAGCAGTACTTC. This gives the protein CASNVLAGGYEQYF.

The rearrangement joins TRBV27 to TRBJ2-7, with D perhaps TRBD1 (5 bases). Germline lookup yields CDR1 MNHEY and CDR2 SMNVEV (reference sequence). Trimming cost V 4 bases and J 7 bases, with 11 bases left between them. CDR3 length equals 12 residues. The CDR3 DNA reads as TGTGCCAGCAGTTCCAGGGTGGGTGAGCAGTACTTC. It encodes CASSSRVGEQYF.

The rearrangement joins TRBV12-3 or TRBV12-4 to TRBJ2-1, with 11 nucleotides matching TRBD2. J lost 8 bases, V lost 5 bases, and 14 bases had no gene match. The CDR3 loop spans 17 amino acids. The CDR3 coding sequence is TGTGCCAGCAGTCTATCCTCCGGGACTAGCGGTATAGATGAGCAGTTCTTC. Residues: CASSLSSGTSGIDEQFF.

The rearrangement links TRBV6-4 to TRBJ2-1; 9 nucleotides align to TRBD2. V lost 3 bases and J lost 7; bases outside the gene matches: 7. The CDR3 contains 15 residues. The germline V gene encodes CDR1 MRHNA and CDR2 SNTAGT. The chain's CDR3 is CASSEFSGSQNEQFF. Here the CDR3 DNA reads TGTGCCAGCAGTGAGTTTAGCGGGAGTCAAAATGAGCAGTTCTTC.

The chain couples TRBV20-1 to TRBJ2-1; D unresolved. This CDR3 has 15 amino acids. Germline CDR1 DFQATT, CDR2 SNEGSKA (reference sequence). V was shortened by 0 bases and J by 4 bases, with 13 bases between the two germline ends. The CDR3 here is CSARDTSERYNEQFF. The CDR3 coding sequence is TGCAGTGCTAGAGATACCAGCGAGAGGTACAATGAGCAGTTCTTC.

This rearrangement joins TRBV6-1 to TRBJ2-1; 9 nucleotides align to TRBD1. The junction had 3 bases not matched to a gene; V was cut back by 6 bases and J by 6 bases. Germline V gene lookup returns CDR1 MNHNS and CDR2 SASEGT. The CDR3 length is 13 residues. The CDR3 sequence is CASSRDRVNEQFF. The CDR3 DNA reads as TGTGCCAGCAGCCGGGACAGGGTCAATGAGCAGTTCTTC.

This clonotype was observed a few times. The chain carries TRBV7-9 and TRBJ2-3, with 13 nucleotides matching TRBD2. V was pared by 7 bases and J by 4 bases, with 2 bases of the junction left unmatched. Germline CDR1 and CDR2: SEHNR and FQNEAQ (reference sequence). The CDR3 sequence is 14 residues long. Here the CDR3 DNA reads TGTGCCAGCACAACTAGCGGGAGGGCAGATACGCAGTATTTT. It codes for CASTTSGRADTQYF.

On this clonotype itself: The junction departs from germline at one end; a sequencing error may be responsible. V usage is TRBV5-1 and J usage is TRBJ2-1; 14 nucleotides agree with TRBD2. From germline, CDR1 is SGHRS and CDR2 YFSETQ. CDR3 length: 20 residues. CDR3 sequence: CASSPILGTSGSPLGNKQFF. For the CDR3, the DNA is TGCGCCAGCAGCCCCATACTCGGGACTAGCGGGAGCCCGTTAGGCAATAAGCAGTTCTTC. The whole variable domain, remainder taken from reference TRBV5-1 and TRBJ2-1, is KAGVTQTPRYLIKTRGQQVTLSCSPISGHRSVSWYQQTPGQGLQFLFEYFSETQRNKGNFPGRFSGRQFSNSRSEMNVSTLELGDSALYLCASSPILGTSGSPLGNKQFFGPGTRLTVL.

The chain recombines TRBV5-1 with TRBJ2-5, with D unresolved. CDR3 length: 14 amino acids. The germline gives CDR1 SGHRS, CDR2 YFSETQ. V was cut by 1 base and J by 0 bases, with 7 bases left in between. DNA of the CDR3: TGCGCCAGCAGCTTGCTACAGCACCAAGAGACCCAGTACTTC. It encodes CASSLLQHQETQYF.

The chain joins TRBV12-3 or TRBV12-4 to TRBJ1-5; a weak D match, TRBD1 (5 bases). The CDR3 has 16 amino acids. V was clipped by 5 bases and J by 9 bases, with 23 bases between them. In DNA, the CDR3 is TGTGCCAGCAGTCCCCACTGTGACAGCGGGGCAGGGCCCCAGCATTTT. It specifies CASSPHCDSGAGPQHF.

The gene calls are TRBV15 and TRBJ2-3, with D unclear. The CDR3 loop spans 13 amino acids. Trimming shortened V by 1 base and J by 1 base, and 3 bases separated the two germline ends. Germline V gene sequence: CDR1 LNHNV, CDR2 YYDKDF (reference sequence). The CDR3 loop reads CATSRVGTDTQYF. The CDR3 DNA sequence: TGTGCCACCAGCAGAGTGGGCACAGATACGCAGTATTTT.

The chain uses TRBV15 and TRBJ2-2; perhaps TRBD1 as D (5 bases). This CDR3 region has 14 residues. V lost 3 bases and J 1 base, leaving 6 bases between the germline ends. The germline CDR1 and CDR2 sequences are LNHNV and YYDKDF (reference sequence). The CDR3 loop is CATSSRGNTGELFF. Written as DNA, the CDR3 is TGTGCCACCAGCAGTAGGGGGAACACCGGGGAGCTGTTTTTT.